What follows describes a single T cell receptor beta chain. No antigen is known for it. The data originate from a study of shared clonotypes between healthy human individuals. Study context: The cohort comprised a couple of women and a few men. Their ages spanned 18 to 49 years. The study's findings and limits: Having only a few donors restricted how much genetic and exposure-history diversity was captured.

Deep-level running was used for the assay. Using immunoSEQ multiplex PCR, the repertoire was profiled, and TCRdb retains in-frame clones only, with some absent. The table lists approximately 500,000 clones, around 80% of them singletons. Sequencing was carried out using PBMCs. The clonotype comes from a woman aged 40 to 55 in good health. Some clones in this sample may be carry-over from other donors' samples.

CDR3 sequence (DNA): TGTGCCAGCAGCCCCGGACTAGCGGGACCCTACAATGAGCAGTTCTTC. It codes for CASSPGLAGPYNEQFF. The chain links TRBV4-2 to TRBJ2-1; 12 bases are a match to TRBD2. Germline CDR1 reads LGHNA; CDR2 reads YNFKEQ. The CDR3 totals 16 residues. Trimming cost V 4 bases and J 2 bases; bases outside gene matches: 3.